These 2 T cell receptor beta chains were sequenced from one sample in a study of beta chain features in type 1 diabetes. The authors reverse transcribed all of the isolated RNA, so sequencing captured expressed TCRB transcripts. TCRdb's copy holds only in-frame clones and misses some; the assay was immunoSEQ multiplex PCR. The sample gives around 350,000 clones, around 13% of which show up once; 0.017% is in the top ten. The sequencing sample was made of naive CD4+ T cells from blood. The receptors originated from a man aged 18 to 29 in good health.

CDR3 sequence: CASSLGPVANQPQHF. The CDR3 DNA reads as TGTGCCAGCAGTTTGGGGCCTGTAGCCAATCAGCCCCAGCATTTT. V is TRBV27 and J is TRBJ1-5, with D possibly being TRBD1 (5 bases). The CDR3 loop spans 15 amino acids. CDR1 and CDR2 (germline): MNHEY, SMNVEV (reference sequence). Deletions cut 3 bases from V and 3 bases from J, with 12 bases between.

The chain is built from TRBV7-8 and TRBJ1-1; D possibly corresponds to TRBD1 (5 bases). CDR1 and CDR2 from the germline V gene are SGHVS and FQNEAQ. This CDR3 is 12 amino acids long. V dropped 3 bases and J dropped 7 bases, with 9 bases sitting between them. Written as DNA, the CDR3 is TGTGCCAGCAGCTTTGGGGGACTTGAAGCTTTCTTT. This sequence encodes CASSFGGLEAFF.